A selection of T cell receptor beta chains follows, all from one sample in a study of CD8+ T cells in alopecia areata. Clones were sequenced by immunoSEQ multiplex PCR, and TCRdb holds only the in-frame ones, with some missing. The sample yields over 90,000 clones, 45% to 60% seen once. Sequenced sample: CD4+ T cells sorted from blood. These TCRs come from a human donor in good health. The CDR3 runs from the conserved cysteine through the conserved F or W. D genes are given only for firm matches. Not all rows give a size; the values are once, few, many and, for expanded clones, a class.

V,size,D,J,CDR3,DNA
TRBV18,few,.,TRBJ2-2,CASPTPGAQNTGELFF,TGTGCCAGCCCTACTCCGGGAGCTCAGAACACCGGGGAGCTGTTTTTT
TRBV7-2,few,.,TRBJ1-2,CASSLVTRVATF,TGTGCCAGCAGCTTAGTCACCAGGGTGGCCACCTTC
TRBV28,few,TRBD1,TRBJ1-4,CASSRGQGREKLFF,TGTGCCAGCAGTCGCGGACAGGGGCGGGAAAAACTGTTTTTT
TRBV29-1,few,.,TRBJ2-1,CSVLRGEEQFF,TGCAGCGTTTTGAGGGGTGAAGAGCAGTTCTTC
TRBV9,.,.,TRBJ2-5,CASSRGDSLGVQETQYF,TGTGCCAGCAGCAGGGGGGACAGTCTTGGCGTCCAAGAGACCCAGTACTTC
TRBV7-2,many,TRBD2,TRBJ2-7,CASSRQGSGGTYEQYF,TGTGCCAGCAGCCGCCAGGGGAGCGGGGGCACCTACGAGCAGTACTTC
TRBV6-6,.,.,TRBJ1-1,CASRPRSGNTEAFF,TGTGCCAGCAGGCCTCGGTCGGGGAACACTGAAGCTTTCTTT
TRBV7-3,.,.,TRBJ1-6,CASSLHGRGLNSPLHF,TGTGCCAGCAGCTTGCATGGCAGGGGCCTAAATTCACCCCTCCACTTT
TRBV6-5,once,TRBD1,TRBJ1-5,CASSQGQSNQPQHF,TGTGCCAGCAGTCAGGGACAGAGCAATCAGCCCCAGCATTTT
TRBV30,few,TRBD2,TRBJ2-1,CAWRILGGEYNEQFF,TGTGCCTGGAGAATACTCGGGGGGGAATACAATGAGCAGTTCTTC
TRBV7-9,.,.,TRBJ2-2,CASSLASENTGELFF,TGTGCCAGCAGCTTAGCGTCCGAGAACACCGGGGAGCTGTTTTTT
TRBV30,.,TRBD1,TRBJ1-5,CAWRTGAGGAPQHF,TGTGCCTGGAGGACAGGGGCTGGCGGTGCGCCCCAGCATTTT
TRBV29-1,.,TRBD2,TRBJ2-3,CSVGGTGPGSLRNTQYF,TGCAGCGTGGGAGGGACGGGGCCAGGGAGTTTAAGGAATACGCAGTATTTT
TRBV4-2,.,TRBD1,TRBJ1-2,CASSQGGTGDESYGYTF,TGTGCCAGCAGCCAGGGGGGAACAGGGGACGAATCTTATGGCTACACCTTC
TRBV30,.,.,TRBJ1-1,CAWSVQGERAFF,TGTGCCTGGAGTGTACAAGGGGAACGAGCTTTCTTT
TRBV11-2,.,TRBD1,TRBJ2-1,CASSPQGGQKDNEQFF,TGTGCCAGCAGCCCCCAAGGGGGCCAGAAAGACAATGAGCAGTTCTTC
TRBV29-1,.,.,TRBJ2-5,CSVESERAQETQYF,TGCAGCGTTGAAAGTGAGCGGGCCCAAGAGACCCAGTACTTC
TRBV15,.,.,TRBJ2-2,CATSRASAGFSGELFF,TGTGCCACCAGCAGAGCGTCGGCAGGATTCTCCGGGGAGCTGTTTTTT
TRBV30,.,.,TRBJ2-3,CAWSQRISTDTQYF,TGTGCCTGGAGTCAGCGGATTAGCACAGATACGCAGTATTTT
TRBV18,.,.,TRBJ2-3,CASSVGVASTRGTQYF,TGTGCCAGCTCAGTAGGCGTGGCCAGCACCCGGGGTACGCAGTATTTT
TRBV25-1,few,.,TRBJ2-1,CASSARGHNNEQFF,TGTGCCAGCAGTGCGAGGGGCCACAACAATGAGCAGTTCTTC
TRBV27,.,.,TRBJ1-2,CASSGRRDYGYTF,TGTGCCAGCAGCGGCCGACGGGACTATGGCTACACCTTC
TRBV30,.,TRBD1,TRBJ1-2,CAWTLPGQIYGYTF,TGTGCCTGGACCCTCCCGGGACAGATCTATGGCTACACCTTC
TRBV7-9,.,.,TRBJ2-7,CASSLAGQPNSYEQYF,TGTGCCAGCAGCTTAGCCGGACAGCCGAACTCCTACGAGCAGTACTTC
TRBV2,.,TRBD1,TRBJ2-2,CASGQDFTGELFF,TGTGCCAGCGGACAGGACTTCACCGGGGAGCTGTTTTTT
TRBV5-4,once,TRBD1,TRBJ2-5,CASSFKAGGETQYF,TGTGCCAGCAGCTTCAAGGCAGGGGGAGAGACCCAGTACTTC
TRBV6-6,.,.,TRBJ1-5,CASARDPSNQPQHF,TGTGCCAGCGCCCGGGACCCAAGCAATCAGCCCCAGCATTTT
TRBV29-1,.,TRBD1,TRBJ2-5,CSGAGTGGRETQYF,TGCAGCGGCGCTGGGACAGGGGGCCGGGAGACCCAGTACTTC
TRBV5-1,.,.,TRBJ2-7,CASSLEGQEQYF,TGCGCCAGCAGCTTGGAGGGGCAGGAGCAGTACTTC
TRBV10-1,.,.,TRBJ2-7,CASSESSSEQYF,TGCGCCAGCAGTGAGTCTAGCAGCGAGCAGTACTTC
TRBV6-5,.,.,TRBJ1-5,CASSYRAWGSSQPQHF,TGTGCCAGCAGTTACAGGGCCTGGGGTTCAAGTCAGCCCCAGCATTTT
TRBV5-4,few,.,TRBJ2-7,CASSPTTVTYEQYF,TGTGCCAGCAGCCCCACGACAGTCACCTACGAGCAGTACTTC
TRBV5-1,once,.,TRBJ1-6,CASSSGPDLHF,TGCGCCAGCAGCTCCGGGCCTGACCTCCACTTT
TRBV15,.,.,TRBJ2-1,CATSRDRRGLGEQFF,TGTGCCACCAGCAGAGACCGCAGGGGTTTGGGTGAGCAGTTCTTC
TRBV30,.,.,TRBJ2-6,CAWSWGNPGANVLTF,TGTGCCTGGAGTTGGGGGAACCCTGGGGCCAACGTCCTGACTTTC
TRBV6-6,few,TRBD1,TRBJ1-4,CASSLKTGGAEKLFF,TGTGCCAGCAGTCTAAAGACAGGGGGCGCGGAAAAACTGTTTTTT
TRBV13,.,TRBD1,TRBJ1-1,CASRRGQDVTEAFF,TGTGCCAGCAGGCGGGGACAGGATGTTACTGAAGCTTTCTTT
TRBV6-1,.,.,TRBJ2-5,CASLWAEQETQYF,TGTGCCAGCCTTTGGGCAGAGCAAGAGACCCAGTACTTC
TRBV27,.,TRBD1,TRBJ1-1,CASSLRQGLTEAFF,TGTGCCAGCAGTTTACGACAGGGCTTAACCGAAGCTTTCTTT
TRBV27,.,.,TRBJ1-5,CASSLSSNQPQHF,TGTGCCAGCAGTTTATCTAGTAATCAGCCCCAGCATTTT
TRBV29-1,.,TRBD1,TRBJ1-2,CSVTGGLAYTF,TGCAGCGTGACAGGGGGCCTTGCCTACACCTTC
TRBV29-1,.,.,TRBJ2-5,CSGRIQLQETQYF,TGCAGCGGACGGATACAGCTCCAAGAGACCCAGTACTTC
TRBV5-1,.,.,TRBJ1-1,CASSLAPSNTEAFF,TGCGCCAGCAGCTTGGCCCCGTCGAACACTGAAGCTTTCTTT
TRBV29-1,.,.,TRBJ1-2,CSVEVTGFHGYTF,TGCAGCGTGGAGGTTACGGGGTTCCATGGCTACACCTTC
TRBV19,medium-sized,TRBD1,TRBJ1-5,CATQTGFMAGNQPQHF,TGTGCCACCCAGACAGGGTTTATGGCCGGCAATCAGCCCCAGCATTTT
TRBV5-6,.,TRBD2,TRBJ2-7,CASIRTSGFFSSYEQYF,TGTGCCAGCATCCGGACTAGCGGGTTTTTTTCCTCCTACGAGCAGTACTTC
TRBV5-6,.,.,TRBJ2-1,CASSLVTGAQRLNEQFF,TGTGCCAGCAGCTTGGTAACGGGGGCTCAGAGGCTCAATGAGCAGTTCTTC
TRBV30,few,TRBD1,TRBJ1-4,CACLRTGRATNEKLFF,TGTGCCTGCCTTAGGACAGGGCGAGCAACTAATGAAAAACTGTTTTTT
TRBV30,.,.,TRBJ1-1,CAWSVSGDTEAFF,TGTGCCTGGAGTGTTTCGGGGGACACTGAAGCTTTCTTT
TRBV15,few,.,TRBJ2-6,CATSSQYSGANVLTF,TGTGCCACCAGCAGCCAGTACTCTGGGGCCAACGTCCTGACTTTC
TRBV11-2,.,.,TRBJ2-3,CASSLVPTDTQYF,TGTGCCAGCAGCTTAGTACCGACAGATACGCAGTATTTT
TRBV25-1,.,.,TRBJ2-2,CASSETAAAGELFF,TGTGCCAGCAGTGAAACAGCGGCAGCTGGGGAGCTGTTTTTT
TRBV12-5,.,.,TRBJ2-3,CASGLDGDIVEGTQYF,TGTGCTAGTGGTTTGGATGGAGATATAGTTGAGGGTACGCAGTATTTT
TRBV4-2,.,.,TRBJ2-1,CASSQDFGVLNEQFF,TGTGCCAGCAGCCAAGATTTTGGGGTACTAAATGAGCAGTTCTTC
TRBV7-2,.,.,TRBJ1-2,CASSLVAGVAVGYTF,TGTGCCAGCAGCTTAGTAGCAGGGGTAGCTGTGGGCTACACCTTC
TRBV6-1,.,TRBD2,TRBJ2-5,CASSEVKLAGVPGTQYF,TGTGCCAGCAGTGAAGTGAAACTAGCGGGGGTCCCCGGGACCCAGTACTTC